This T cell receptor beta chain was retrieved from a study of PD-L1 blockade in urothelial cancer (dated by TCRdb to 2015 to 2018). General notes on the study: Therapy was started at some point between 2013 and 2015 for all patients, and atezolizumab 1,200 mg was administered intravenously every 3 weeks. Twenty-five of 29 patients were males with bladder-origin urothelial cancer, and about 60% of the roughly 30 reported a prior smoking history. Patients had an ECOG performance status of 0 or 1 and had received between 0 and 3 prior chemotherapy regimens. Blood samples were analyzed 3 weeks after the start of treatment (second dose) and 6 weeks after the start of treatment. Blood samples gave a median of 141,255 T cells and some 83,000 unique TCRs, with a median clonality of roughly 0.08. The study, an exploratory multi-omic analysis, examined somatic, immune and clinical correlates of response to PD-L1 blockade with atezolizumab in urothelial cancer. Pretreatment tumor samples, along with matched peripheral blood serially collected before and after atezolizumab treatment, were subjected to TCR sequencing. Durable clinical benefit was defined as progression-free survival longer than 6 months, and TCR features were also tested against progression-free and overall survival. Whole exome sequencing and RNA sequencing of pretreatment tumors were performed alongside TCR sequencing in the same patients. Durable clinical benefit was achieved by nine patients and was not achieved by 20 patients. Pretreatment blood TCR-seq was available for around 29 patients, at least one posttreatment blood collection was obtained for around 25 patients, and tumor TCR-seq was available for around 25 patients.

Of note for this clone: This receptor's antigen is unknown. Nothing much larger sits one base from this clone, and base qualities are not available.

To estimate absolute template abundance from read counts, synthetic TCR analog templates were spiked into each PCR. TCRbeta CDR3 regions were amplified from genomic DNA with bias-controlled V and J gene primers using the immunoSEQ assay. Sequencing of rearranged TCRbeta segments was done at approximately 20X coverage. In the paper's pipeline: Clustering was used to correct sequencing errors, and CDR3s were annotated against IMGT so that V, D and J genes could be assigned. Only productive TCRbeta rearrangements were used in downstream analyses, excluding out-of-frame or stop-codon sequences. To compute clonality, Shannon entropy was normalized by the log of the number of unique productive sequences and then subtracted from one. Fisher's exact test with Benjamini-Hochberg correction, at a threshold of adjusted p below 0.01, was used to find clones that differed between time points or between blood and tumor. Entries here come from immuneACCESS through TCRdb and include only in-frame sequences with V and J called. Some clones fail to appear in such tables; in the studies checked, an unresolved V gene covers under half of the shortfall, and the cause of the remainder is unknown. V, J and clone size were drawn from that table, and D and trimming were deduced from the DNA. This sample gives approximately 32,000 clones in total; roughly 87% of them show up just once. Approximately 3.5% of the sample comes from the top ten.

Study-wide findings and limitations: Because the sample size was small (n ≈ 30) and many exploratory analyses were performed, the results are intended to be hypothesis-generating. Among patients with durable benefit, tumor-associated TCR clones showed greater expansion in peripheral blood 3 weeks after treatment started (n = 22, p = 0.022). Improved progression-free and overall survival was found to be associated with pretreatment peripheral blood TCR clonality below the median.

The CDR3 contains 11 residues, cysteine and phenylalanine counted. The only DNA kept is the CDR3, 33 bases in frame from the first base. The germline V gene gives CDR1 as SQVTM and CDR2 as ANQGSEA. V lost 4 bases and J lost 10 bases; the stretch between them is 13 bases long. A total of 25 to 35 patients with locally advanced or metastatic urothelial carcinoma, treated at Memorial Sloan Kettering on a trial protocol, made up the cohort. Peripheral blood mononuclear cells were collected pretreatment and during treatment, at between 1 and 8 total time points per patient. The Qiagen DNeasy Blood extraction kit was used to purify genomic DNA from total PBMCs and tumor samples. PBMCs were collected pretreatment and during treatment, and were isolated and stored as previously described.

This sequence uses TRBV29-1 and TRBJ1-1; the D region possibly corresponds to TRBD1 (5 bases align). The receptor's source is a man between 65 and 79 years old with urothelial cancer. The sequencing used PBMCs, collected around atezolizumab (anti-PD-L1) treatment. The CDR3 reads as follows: CSVVQGLGAFF. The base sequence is TGCAGCGTTGTTCAGGGTTTAGGAGCTTTCTTT.